The TCR beta chain under discussion was sequenced for a study of human T cells and chemical hapten exposure. For the study at large: Patients, predominantly female, presented with alopecia areata, totalis or universalis. There were per-sample TCR yield variations, arising mainly from small pooled library volume differences.

Notes on the study in general: TCRs above 1 in 1000 frequency did not change with DPC sensitization.

This clonotype turned up a few times. Its specificity is not known. Via MiXCR, TCRdb re-called the RACE reads, giving one row per CDR3 protein. The sample carries roughly 34,000 distinct CDR3 sequences, 6% to 7% recorded once. Time point given: patch test 1, 2 weeks after DPC sensitization. The treatment: therapeutic diphenylcyclopropenone sensitization with weekly scalp DPC. Total RNA was extracted from unfractionated whole blood. Blood sampling preceded each patch test application. The receptor comes from a woman in her twenties or thirties with alopecia areata. Some clones in this sample may be carry-over from other donors' samples. The starting material was whole blood, obtained in connection with sensitization to the hapten diphenylcyclopropenone (DPC).

CDR3 residues: CASSLALGDYNEQFF. CDR3 coding DNA: TGTGCCAGCAGCTTAGCCCTGGGGGACTACAATGAGCAGTTCTTC. This chain uses TRBV7-2 with TRBJ2-1, with D perhaps assigned TRBD1 or TRBD2 (5 bases each). Trimming removed 0 bases at V and 3 bases at J, with 9 bases between. The V gene's germline CDR1 is SGHTA and CDR2 FQGNSA. The CDR3 contains 15 residues.